The text below deals with one T cell receptor beta chain. This specimen belongs to a study of blood T cell repertoires in COVID-19. Trimming left V 5 bases short and J 10 bases short, with 13 bases between. This CDR3 is built from 12 residues. Germline V CDR1 and CDR2: MNHEY, SVGAGI. In the authors' methods: Amplification with reference gene primers provided the estimates of nucleated cell counts. The assay was immunoSEQ multiplex PCR, and TCRdb's table has in-frame clones only and misses some. Clone size and V and J calls were adopted from that table, with D and trimming inferred from the DNA. The repertoire holds 200,000 to 300,000 clones, with 86% as singletons.

The source is a man in his sixties with acute or convalescent COVID-19. Source material: peripheral blood. This chain connects TRBV6-5 to TRBJ2-3, with D possibly being TRBD2 (6 bases). This CDR3 is CASSRPGRSQYF. CDR3 nucleotide sequence: TGTGCCAGCAGTCGCCCGGGGAGGTCGCAGTATTTT.